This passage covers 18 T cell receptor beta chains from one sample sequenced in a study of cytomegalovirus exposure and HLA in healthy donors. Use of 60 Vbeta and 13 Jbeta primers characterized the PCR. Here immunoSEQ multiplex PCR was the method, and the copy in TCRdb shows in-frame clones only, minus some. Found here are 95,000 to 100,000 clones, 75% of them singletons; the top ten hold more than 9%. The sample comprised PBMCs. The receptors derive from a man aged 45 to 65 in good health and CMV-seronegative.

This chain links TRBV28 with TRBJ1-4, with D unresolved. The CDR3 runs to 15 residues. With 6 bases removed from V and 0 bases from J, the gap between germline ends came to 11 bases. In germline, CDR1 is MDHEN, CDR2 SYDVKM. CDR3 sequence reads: CASRPVNPTNEKLFF. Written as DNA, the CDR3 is TGTGCCAGCAGGCCAGTAAACCCAACTAATGAAAAACTGTTTTTT.

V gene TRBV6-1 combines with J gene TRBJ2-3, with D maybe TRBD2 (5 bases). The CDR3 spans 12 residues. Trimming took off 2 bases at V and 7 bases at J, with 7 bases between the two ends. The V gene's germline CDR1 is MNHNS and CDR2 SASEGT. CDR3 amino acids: CASSEIGNTQYF. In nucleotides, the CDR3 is TGTGCCAGCAGTGAAATCGGGAATACGCAGTATTTT.

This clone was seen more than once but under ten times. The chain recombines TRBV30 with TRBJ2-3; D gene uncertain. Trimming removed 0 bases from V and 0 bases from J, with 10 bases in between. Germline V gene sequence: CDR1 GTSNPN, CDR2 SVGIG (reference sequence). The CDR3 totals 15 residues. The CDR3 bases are TGTGCCTGGAGTGTACAAAGCGCTAGCACAGATACGCAGTATTTT. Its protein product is CAWSVQSASTDTQYF.

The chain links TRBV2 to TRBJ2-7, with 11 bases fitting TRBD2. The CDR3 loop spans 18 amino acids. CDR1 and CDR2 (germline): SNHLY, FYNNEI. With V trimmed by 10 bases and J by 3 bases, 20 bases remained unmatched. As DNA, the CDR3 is TGTGCCACCCAGGCGGGTCAGGGGCTAGCGGGAGGACTCTACGAGCAGTACTTC. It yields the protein CATQAGQGLAGGLYEQYF.

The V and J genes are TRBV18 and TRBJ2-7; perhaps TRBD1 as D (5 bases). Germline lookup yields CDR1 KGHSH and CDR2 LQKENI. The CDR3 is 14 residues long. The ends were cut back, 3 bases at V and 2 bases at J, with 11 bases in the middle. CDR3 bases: TGTGCCAGCTCACCCGGACAAATTGCCTACGAGCAGTACTTC. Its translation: CASSPGQIAYEQYF.

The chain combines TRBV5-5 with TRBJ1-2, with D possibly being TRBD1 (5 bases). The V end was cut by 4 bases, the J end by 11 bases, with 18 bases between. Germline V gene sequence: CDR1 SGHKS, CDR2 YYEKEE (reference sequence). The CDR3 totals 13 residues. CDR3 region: CASSTAGRARYTF. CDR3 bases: TGTGCCAGCAGCACCGCGGGACGGGCGCGGTACACCTTC.

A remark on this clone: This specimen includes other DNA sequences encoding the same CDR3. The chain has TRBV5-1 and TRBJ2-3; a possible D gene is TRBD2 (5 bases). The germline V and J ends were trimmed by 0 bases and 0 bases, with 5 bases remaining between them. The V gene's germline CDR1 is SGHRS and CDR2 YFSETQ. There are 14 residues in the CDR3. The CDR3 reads CASSLGGSTDTQYF. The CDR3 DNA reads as TGCGCCAGCAGCTTGGGCGGGAGCACAGATACGCAGTATTTT.

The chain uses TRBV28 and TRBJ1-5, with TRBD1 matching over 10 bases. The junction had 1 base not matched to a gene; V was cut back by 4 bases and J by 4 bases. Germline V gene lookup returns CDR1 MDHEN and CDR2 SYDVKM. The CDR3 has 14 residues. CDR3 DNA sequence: TGTGCCAGCAGTTCGGGACAGGGGAATCAGCCCCAGCATTTT. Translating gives CASSSGQGNQPQHF.

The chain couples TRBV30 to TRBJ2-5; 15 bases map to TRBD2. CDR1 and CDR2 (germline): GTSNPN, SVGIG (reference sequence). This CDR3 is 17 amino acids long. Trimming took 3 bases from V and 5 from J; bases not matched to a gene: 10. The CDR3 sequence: CAWSPGLAGGPRETQYF. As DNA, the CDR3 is TGTGCCTGGAGCCCGGGACTAGCGGGAGGCCCCCGGGAGACCCAGTACTTC. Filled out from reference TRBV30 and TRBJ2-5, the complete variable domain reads SQTIHQWPATLVQPVGSPLSLECTVEGTSNPNLYWYRQAAGRGLQLLFYSVGIGQISSEVPQNLSASRPQDRQFILSSKKLLLSDSGFYLCAWSPGLAGGPRETQYFGPGTRLLVL.

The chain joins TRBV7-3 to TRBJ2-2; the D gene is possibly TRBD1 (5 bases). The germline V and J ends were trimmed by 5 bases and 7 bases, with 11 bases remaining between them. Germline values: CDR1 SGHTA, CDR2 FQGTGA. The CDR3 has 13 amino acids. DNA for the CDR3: TGTGCCAGCAGCCCCCAGGGCAGCGGGGAGCTGTTTTTT. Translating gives CASSPQGSGELFF.

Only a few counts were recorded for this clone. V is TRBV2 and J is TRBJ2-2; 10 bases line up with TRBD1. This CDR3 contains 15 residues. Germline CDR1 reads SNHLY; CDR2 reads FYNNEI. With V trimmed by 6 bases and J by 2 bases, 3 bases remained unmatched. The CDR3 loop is CASSRTGGNTGELFF. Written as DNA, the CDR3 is TGTGCCAGCAGCCGGACAGGGGGAAACACCGGGGAGCTGTTTTTT.

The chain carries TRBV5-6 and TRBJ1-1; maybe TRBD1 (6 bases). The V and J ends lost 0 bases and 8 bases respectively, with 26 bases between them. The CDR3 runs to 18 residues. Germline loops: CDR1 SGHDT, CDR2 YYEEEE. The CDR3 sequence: CASSLVGGAGVNSSEAFF. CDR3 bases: TGTGCCAGCAGCTTGGTGGGGGGCGCGGGGGTTAATAGCAGCGAAGCTTTCTTT. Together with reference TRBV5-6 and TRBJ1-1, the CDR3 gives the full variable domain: DAGVTQSPTHLIKTRGQQVTLRCSPKSGHDTVSWYQQALGQGPQFIFQYYEEEERQRGNFPDRFSGHQFPNYSSELNVNALLLGDSALYLCASSLVGGAGVNSSEAFFGQGTRLTVV.

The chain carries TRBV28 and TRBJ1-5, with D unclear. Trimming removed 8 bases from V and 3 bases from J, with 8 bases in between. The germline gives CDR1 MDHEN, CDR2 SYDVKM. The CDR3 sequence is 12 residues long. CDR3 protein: CASGGPNQPQHF. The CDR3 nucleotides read TGTGCCAGCGGAGGTCCCAATCAGCCCCAGCATTTT. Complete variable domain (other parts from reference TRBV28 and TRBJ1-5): DVKVTQSSRYLVKRTGEKVFLECVQDMDHENMFWYRQDPGLGLRLIYFSYDVKMKEKGDIPEGYSVSREKKERFSLILESASTNQTSMYLCASGGPNQPQHFGDGTRLSIL.

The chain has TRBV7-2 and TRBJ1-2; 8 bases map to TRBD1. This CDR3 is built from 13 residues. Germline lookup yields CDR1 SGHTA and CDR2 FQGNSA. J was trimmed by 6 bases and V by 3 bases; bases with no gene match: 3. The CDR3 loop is CASSLGQVHGYTF. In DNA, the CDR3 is TGTGCCAGCAGCTTGGGACAGGTCCATGGCTACACCTTC.

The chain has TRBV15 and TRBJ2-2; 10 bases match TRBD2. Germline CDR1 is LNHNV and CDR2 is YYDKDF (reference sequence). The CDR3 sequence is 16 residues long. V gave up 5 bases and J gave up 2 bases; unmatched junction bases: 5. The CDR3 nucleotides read TGTGCCACCAGCGCTCGACTAGCGGGTAACACCGGGGAGCTGTTTTTT. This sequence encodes CATSARLAGNTGELFF.

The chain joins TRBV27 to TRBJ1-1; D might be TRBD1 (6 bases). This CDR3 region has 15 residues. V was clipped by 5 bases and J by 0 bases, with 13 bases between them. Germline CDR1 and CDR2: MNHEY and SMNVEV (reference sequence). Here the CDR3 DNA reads TGTGCCAGCAGTCCCCGGGGGGGCCTGAACACTGAAGCTTTCTTT. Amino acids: CASSPRGGLNTEAFF.

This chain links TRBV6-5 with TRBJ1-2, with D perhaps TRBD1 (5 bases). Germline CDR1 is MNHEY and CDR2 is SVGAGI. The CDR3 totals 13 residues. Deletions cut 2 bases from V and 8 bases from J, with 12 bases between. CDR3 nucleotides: TGTGCCAGCAGTTACGGGCAGGGTGTGGGCTACACCTTC. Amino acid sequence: CASSYGQGVGYTF.

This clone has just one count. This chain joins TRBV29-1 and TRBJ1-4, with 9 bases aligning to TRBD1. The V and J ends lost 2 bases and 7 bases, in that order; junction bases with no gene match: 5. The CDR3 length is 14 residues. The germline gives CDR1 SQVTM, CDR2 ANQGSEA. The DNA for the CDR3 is TGCAGCGTTGAACGGACAGGGGAGGGTGAAAAACTGTTTTTT. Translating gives CSVERTGEGEKLFF.